The subject of this entry is one T cell receptor beta chain. The antigen is not known. Thymic material originated from resections removed in the course of corrective heart surgery. The data belong to a study of human thymus T cells. Study-wide results and caveats: Unrelated individuals reportedly shared highly overlapping thymic TCR repertoires. Thymic and blood repertoires seemed to favor certain V and J genes.

Trimming pared 6 bases from V and 9 bases from J, leaving 15 bases between. The CDR3 loop spans 13 amino acids. CDR1 is MNHNS, CDR2 SASEGT, per germline. TCRdb keeps only in-frame clones here, not all; method: immunoSEQ multiplex PCR. Of under 150,000 clones listed, about 95% are singletons. The sequenced material came from thymus tissue. The chain carries TRBV6-1 and TRBJ1-5, with D possibly TRBD1 on 5 matching bases. This sequence originates from a boy under two years old with a congenital heart defect but otherwise immunologically healthy. For the CDR3, the DNA is TGTGCCAGCAGCCCAGGGACGCCGGGGCCCCAGCATTTT. Protein product: CASSPGTPGPQHF.